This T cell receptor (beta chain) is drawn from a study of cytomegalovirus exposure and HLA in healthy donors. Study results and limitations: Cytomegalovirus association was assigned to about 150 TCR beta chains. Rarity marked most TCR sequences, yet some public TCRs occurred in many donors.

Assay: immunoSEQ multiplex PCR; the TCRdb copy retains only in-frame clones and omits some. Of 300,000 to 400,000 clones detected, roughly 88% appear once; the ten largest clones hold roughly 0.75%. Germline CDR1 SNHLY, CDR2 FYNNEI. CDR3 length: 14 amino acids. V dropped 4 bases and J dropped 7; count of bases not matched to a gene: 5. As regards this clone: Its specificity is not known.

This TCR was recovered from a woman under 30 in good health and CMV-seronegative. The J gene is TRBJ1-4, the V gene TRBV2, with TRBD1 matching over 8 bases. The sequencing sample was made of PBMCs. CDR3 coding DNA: TGTGCCAGCAGTGTAGACAGGGGAGGTGAAAAACTGTTTTTT. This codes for CASSVDRGGEKLFF. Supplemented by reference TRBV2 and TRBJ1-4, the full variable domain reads EPEVTQTPSHQVTQMGQEVILRCVPISNHLYFYWYRQILGQKVEFLVSFYNNEISEKSEIFDDQFSVERPDGSNFTLKIRSTKLEDSAMYFCASSVDRGGEKLFFGSGTQLSVL.